Listed here are 30 T cell receptor beta chains from one sample, sequenced in a study of beta chain features in type 1 diabetes. Broader study findings: The study found moderately but significantly shorter TCRB CDR3s in all four CD4+ subsets of Type 1 diabetes patients.

The study reverse transcribed the entire isolated RNA, so it sequenced expressed TCRB transcripts. Clones were sequenced by immunoSEQ multiplex PCR, and TCRdb holds only the in-frame ones, with some missing. The table records about 700,000 clones, around 15% of them present only once. No antigen has been assigned to these receptors. The source material was naive CD4+ T cells from blood. Receptor source: a man in his late teens or twenties with type 1 diabetes.

This chain joins TRBV13 and TRBJ1-1, with 7 bases lining up with TRBD1. The J segment lost 3 bases and the V segment lost 0 bases, leaving 4 bases of the junction unmatched. Germline V gives CDR1 PRHDT, CDR2 FYEKMQ (reference sequence). The CDR3 is made up of 15 amino acids. CDR3 sequence: CASSLGDRDYTEAFF. In DNA, the CDR3 is TGTGCCAGCAGCTTAGGTGACAGGGATTACACTGAAGCTTTCTTT.

The chain has TRBV13 and TRBJ2-7; no clear D gene. Germline V gene data show CDR1 as PRHDT and CDR2 as FYEKMQ (reference sequence). Between the trimmed V and J ends, which lost 0 bases and 3 bases, there was a span of 18 bases. CDR3 length equals 17 residues. The CDR3 bases are TGTGCCAGCAGCTTAGGACCCGGCGGCGGAGTCTTCTACGAGCAGTACTTC. Translated: CASSLGPGGGVFYEQYF.

With regard to this clone: Different DNA sequences within this sample yield the same CDR3. This rearrangement joins TRBV7-9 to TRBJ2-5, with D perhaps TRBD2 (5 bases). This CDR3 spans 14 amino acids. CDR1 and CDR2 (germline): SEHNR, FQNEAQ (reference sequence). V was shortened by 2 bases and J by 2 bases, with 9 bases between the two germline ends. DNA for the CDR3: TGTGCCAGCAGCTTAACATCGGGGCAAGAGACCCAGTACTTC. This translates into CASSLTSGQETQYF.

This clone was observed a handful of times. The chain links TRBV5-1 to TRBJ2-3; D gene unclear. Looked up from germline, CDR1 is SGHRS and CDR2 is YFSETQ. This CDR3 contains 16 residues. V was shortened by 0 bases and J by 0 bases, with 11 bases between the two germline ends. This chain's CDR3 is CASSLAGPSSTDTQYF. The DNA for the CDR3 is TGCGCCAGCAGCTTGGCCGGCCCCTCTAGCACAGATACGCAGTATTTT.

This clone was seen more than once but under ten times. Additional DNA sequences in this sample encode the identical CDR3. This chain connects TRBV28 to TRBJ2-7; D is undetermined. The CDR3 is made up of 11 amino acids. The V and J ends lost 2 bases and 3 bases respectively, with 2 bases between them. CDR1 and CDR2 (germline): MDHEN, SYDVKM. The CDR3 is CASSLLYEQYF. CDR3 in DNA: TGTGCCAGCAGTTTACTCTACGAGCAGTACTTC.

This clone was detected a few times. The J gene is TRBJ2-3, the V gene TRBV29-1; 10 bases fit TRBD1. The CDR3 is 14 residues long. Germline-derived CDR1 and CDR2 are SQVTM and ANQGSEA. V shed 4 bases, J shed 2 bases, and the junction held 3 bases outside the gene matches. CDR3 nucleotide sequence: TGCAGCGTTGCGACAGGGGGCTTCACAGATACGCAGTATTTT. As protein: CSVATGGFTDTQYF.

Only a few counts were recorded for this clone. The chain uses TRBV19 and TRBJ2-3, with 10 bases that match TRBD2. CDR1 and CDR2 (germline): LNHDA, SQIVND (reference sequence). This CDR3 has 15 amino acids. Trimming cost V 4 bases and J 7 bases; bases outside gene matches: 8. The CDR3 here is CASSTSGGALNTQYF. The CDR3 nucleotides read TGTGCCAGTAGTACCAGCGGGGGGGCTCTGAATACGCAGTATTTT. The full variable domain, its missing parts supplied by reference TRBV19 and TRBJ2-3, is DGGITQSPKYLFRKEGQNVTLSCEQNLNHDAMYWYRQDPGQGLRLIYYSQIVNDFQKGDIAEGYSVSREKKESFPLTVTSAQKNPTAFYLCASSTSGGALNTQYFGPGTRLTVL.

This clone was counted a single time. The V call is TRBV4-1, the J call TRBJ1-3; 10 bases fit TRBD1. This CDR3 contains 18 residues. Unmatched junction bases numbered 6, after V lost 1 base and J lost 0 bases. Germline V gene lookup returns CDR1 MGHRA and CDR2 YSYEKL. DNA for the CDR3: TGCGCCAGCAGCCAAGCCCCCCGGGACAGGGGCTCTGGAAACACCATATATTTT. This sequence encodes CASSQAPRDRGSGNTIYF.

This clone occurred a few times. The genes are TRBV2 and TRBJ2-1; unclear D gene. This CDR3 region has 15 residues. Germline V CDR1 and CDR2: SNHLY, FYNNEI. V was cut by 3 bases and J by 11 bases, with 20 bases left in between. The CDR3 protein is CASSEVHHGSGKQFF. The CDR3 DNA reads as TGTGCCAGCAGTGAGGTCCACCACGGCTCCGGAAAGCAGTTCTTC.

This clone was picked up a small number of times. The chain employs TRBV30 and TRBJ1-5; no reliable D call. The CDR3 covers 13 residues. CDR1 and CDR2 from the germline V gene are GTSNPN and SVGIG (reference sequence). V shed 1 base and J shed 4 bases, with 8 bases lying between them. The CDR3 nucleotides are TGTGCCTGGAGTGGCAGCGAAAATCAGCCCCAGCATTTT. Protein: CAWSGSENQPQHF.

J is TRBJ2-5 and V is TRBV5-1; the D call may be TRBD1 or TRBD2 (5 bases each). This CDR3 is built from 13 residues. The V gene's germline CDR1 is SGHRS and CDR2 YFSETQ. The V end lost 2 bases, the J end lost 1 base, and 6 bases lay between the germline ends. CDR3 in DNA: TGCGCCAGCAGCTTCGGGACCCAAGAGACCCAGTACTTC. Its translation is CASSFGTQETQYF.

This clone was found a few times. The J gene is TRBJ2-2, the V gene TRBV9; TRBD1 might be the D (5 bases). The V gene's germline CDR1 is SGDLS and CDR2 YYNGEE. CDR3 length equals 15 residues. The ends were cut back, 3 bases at V and 6 bases at J, with 15 bases in the middle. The CDR3 here is CASSGNQGFAGELFF. In DNA form, the CDR3 reads TGTGCCAGCAGCGGAAATCAGGGTTTCGCCGGGGAGCTGTTTTTT.

There are a few counts of this clone. The CDR3 coding sequence is TGTGCCAGCAGCTTCCACCGTGCGGCGGAGCTGTTTTTT. Amino acids: CASSFHRAAELFF. The genes are TRBV13 and TRBJ2-2, with no clear D. V was pared by 3 bases and J by 10 bases, with 12 bases between. The CDR3 runs 13 residues. CDR1 is PRHDT and CDR2 is FYEKMQ in the germline V gene (reference sequence).

Only a few counts were recorded for this clone. The chain links TRBV5-1 to TRBJ2-3; possibly TRBD1 for D (6 bases). Germline V lookup: CDR1 SGHRS, CDR2 YFSETQ. The V and J ends lost 10 bases and 4 bases respectively, with 22 bases between them. The CDR3 is made up of 15 amino acids. The CDR3 bases are TGCGCCTGCAAATGGGGGCATGAAGGCGCAGATACGCAGTATTTT. Residues: CACKWGHEGADTQYF.

A few counts support this clone. The chain employs TRBV5-1 and TRBJ2-7; D call uncertain. The CDR3 runs to 13 residues. V was clipped by 1 base and J by 3 bases, with 8 bases between them. Germline values: CDR1 SGHRS, CDR2 YFSETQ. The CDR3 nucleotides are TGCGCCAGCAGCTTGTTGGCAGGCTACGAGCAGTACTTC. The encoded protein is CASSLLAGYEQYF.

This clone was seen a few times. The gene calls are TRBV7-2 and TRBJ1-5; D is possibly TRBD1 (5 bases). The germline CDR1 and CDR2 sequences are SGHTA and FQGNSA. Trimming took 3 bases from V and 4 from J, leaving 16 bases between them. The length of the CDR3 is 16 residues. The CDR3 protein is CASSFGGVRSNQPQHF. The CDR3 coding sequence is TGTGCCAGCAGCTTTGGGGGGGTAAGGTCGAATCAGCCCCAGCATTTT.

The rearrangement joins TRBV29-1 to TRBJ1-1; possible D gene TRBD1, 5 bases. The CDR3 sequence is 12 residues long. With 7 bases removed from V and 1 base from J, the gap between germline ends came to 10 bases. The germline V gene has CDR1 SQVTM and CDR2 ANQGSEA. The CDR3 nucleotides read TGCAGCGGGAGGGACGAGAACACTGAAGCTTTCTTT. This sequence encodes CSGRDENTEAFF.

The genes are TRBV11-1 and TRBJ2-5; D is perhaps TRBD1 (7 bases). Germline values: CDR1 SGHAT, CDR2 FQDESV (reference sequence). Trimming shortened V by 3 bases and J by 4 bases, and 15 bases separated the two germline ends. The CDR3 has 15 residues. CDR3 DNA: TGTGCCAGCAGCTTCCCCTCGCAGGGGGGAGAGACCCAGTACTTC. This codes for CASSFPSQGGETQYF.

A remark on this clone: The sample has other DNA sequences that encode this CDR3 too. The gene calls are TRBV27 and TRBJ1-5; tentatively, D is TRBD1 (6 bases). Between the trimmed V and J ends, which lost 5 bases and 0 bases, there was a span of 8 bases. Germline V gives CDR1 MNHEY, CDR2 SMNVEV (reference sequence). The CDR3 runs to 14 residues. The CDR3 coding sequence is TGTGCCAGCAGTCTACAGGGTAGCAATCAGCCCCAGCATTTT. It codes for CASSLQGSNQPQHF.

There are a few counts of this clone. This chain links TRBV11-2 with TRBJ1-5, with D unclear. Trimming pared 5 bases from V and 0 bases from J, leaving 14 bases between. CDR3 size: 16 residues. Germline CDR1 is SGHAT and CDR2 is FQNNGV. The CDR3 reads CASSRSMANSNQPQHF. Written as DNA, the CDR3 is TGTGCCAGCAGCCGTTCGATGGCTAATAGCAATCAGCCCCAGCATTTT.

The chain joins TRBV30 to TRBJ1-5, with D perhaps TRBD1 (6 bases). CDR3 size: 15 residues. V dropped 4 bases and J dropped 3 bases, with 16 bases sitting between them. CDR1 GTSNPN and CDR2 SVGIG come from the germline V gene (reference sequence). The CDR3, as DNA: TGTGCCTGGACGGGGGGCGGATCTTCCAATCAGCCCCAGCATTTT. Amino acid sequence: CAWTGGGSSNQPQHF. Based on the CDR3 plus reference TRBV30 and TRBJ1-5, the full variable domain is SQTIHQWPATLVQPVGSPLSLECTVEGTSNPNLYWYRQAAGRGLQLLFYSVGIGQISSEVPQNLSASRPQDRQFILSSKKLLLSDSGFYLCAWTGGGSSNQPQHFGDGTRLSIL.

The chain carries TRBV11-3 and TRBJ1-2; 8 positions match TRBD1. The CDR3 has 17 amino acids. CDR1 SGHNT and CDR2 YENEEA come from the germline V gene. With 0 bases clipped from V and 2 bases from J, the junction kept 8 bases outside the gene matches. CDR3 DNA: TGTGCCAGCAGCTTAGAGGACAGGGTCCGTCAGAACTATGGCTACACCTTC. This codes for CASSLEDRVRQNYGYTF. The variable domain in full, completed from reference TRBV11-3 and TRBJ1-2, reads EAGVVQSPRYKIIEKKQPVAFWCNPISGHNTLYWYLQNLGQGPELLIRYENEEAVDDSQLPKDRFSAERLKGVDSTLKIQPAELGDSAVYLCASSLEDRVRQNYGYTFGSGTRLTVV.

This clone was seen a handful of times. The chain carries TRBV7-9 and TRBJ2-1; D call uncertain. V was trimmed by 2 bases and J by 7 bases, leaving 6 bases between them. Germline lookup yields CDR1 SEHNR and CDR2 FQNEAQ (reference sequence). CDR3 size: 12 residues. The CDR3 DNA is TGTGCCAGCAGCTTACTCGTAAATGAGCAGTTCTTC. Encoded protein: CASSLLVNEQFF.

This clone was observed a handful of times. This chain uses TRBV25-1 with TRBJ2-7, with TRBD2 as a possible D gene (5 bases). The V end was cut by 5 bases, the J end by 0 bases, with 14 bases between. In germline, CDR1 is MGHDK, CDR2 SYGVNS. The CDR3 spans 15 residues. The CDR3 DNA reads as TGTGCCAGCAGTCGAGGGAGCCTCGGCTCCTACGAGCAGTACTTC. Its translation is CASSRGSLGSYEQYF.

This clone was counted between two and nine times. The chain carries TRBV5-1 and TRBJ2-7; D gene ambiguous. CDR3 length equals 13 residues. The ends were cut back, 4 bases at V and 4 bases at J, with 12 bases in the middle. Germline CDR1 SGHRS, CDR2 YFSETQ. CDR3 loop: CASSPADGYEQYF. Written as DNA, the CDR3 is TGCGCCAGCAGCCCTGCGGATGGTTACGAGCAGTACTTC. The full variable domain, completed using reference TRBV5-1 and TRBJ2-7, is KAGVTQTPRYLIKTRGQQVTLSCSPISGHRSVSWYQQTPGQGLQFLFEYFSETQRNKGNFPGRFSGRQFSNSRSEMNVSTLELGDSALYLCASSPADGYEQYFGPGTRLTVT.

This chain uses TRBV5-6 with TRBJ2-2, with unresolved D. Trimming took off 0 bases at V and 7 bases at J, with 10 bases between the two ends. The CDR3 runs to 14 residues. Germline V gene sequence: CDR1 SGHDT, CDR2 YYEEEE. The CDR3 reads CASSLGLPGGELFF. In DNA, the CDR3 is TGTGCCAGCAGCTTGGGTCTACCAGGCGGGGAGCTGTTTTTT.

This clone has more than one count but fewer than ten. The J gene is TRBJ2-3, the V gene TRBV7-7; no clear D gene. Germline loops: CDR1 SSHAT, CDR2 FNYEAQ (reference sequence). Trimming stripped 5 bases from V and 4 bases from J, with 10 bases between. The CDR3 covers 13 residues. CDR3 amino acids: CASSMDHADTQYF. CDR3 nucleotide sequence: TGTGCCAGCAGCATGGACCACGCAGATACGCAGTATTTT.

V and J are TRBV2 and TRBJ2-1; 8 positions match TRBD1. Trimming at V came to 5 bases and at J to 1 base, leaving 7 bases not matched to a gene. CDR3 length: 16 residues. Germline V gene lookup returns CDR1 SNHLY and CDR2 FYNNEI. For the CDR3, the DNA is TGTGCCAGCAGTCCCGACAGGGGAGGTTCCTACAATGAGCAGTTCTTC. It encodes CASSPDRGGSYNEQFF.

In this sample, this clone turned up a few times. The rearrangement uses TRBV6-5 and TRBJ2-2, with D possibly TRBD2 on 5 matching bases. The CDR3 runs to 14 residues. The ends were cut back, 0 bases at V and 6 bases at J, with 8 bases in the middle. Germline assignment: CDR1 MNHEY and CDR2 SVGAGI. CDR3 sequence (DNA): TGTGCCAGCAGTTACTCTCCGGGATCCGGGGAGCTGTTTTTT. Protein product: CASSYSPGSGELFF.

The J gene is TRBJ2-7, the V gene TRBV27, with D unclear. The germline V gene has CDR1 MNHEY and CDR2 SMNVEV (reference sequence). This CDR3 is built from 15 residues. V dropped 5 bases and J dropped 0 bases, with 14 bases sitting between them. CDR3 loop: CASSTRTVSSYEQYF. The CDR3 DNA reads TGTGCCAGCAGTACCCGGACGGTGAGCTCCTACGAGCAGTACTTC.